The present entry profiles one T cell receptor beta chain with its context. This entry is derived from a study of blood T cell repertoires in COVID-19. V was pared by 6 bases and J by 1 base, with 12 bases between. The CDR3 covers 14 residues. CDR1 is KGHSH, CDR2 LQKENI, per germline. Generated by immunoSEQ multiplex PCR, the TCRdb table keeps only in-frame clones and is missing some. The sample consists of around 150,000 clones, about 88% of them appearing once. The clonotype originates from a human donor with COVID-19, enrolled during active disease. The donor label of this sample is uncertain. The V gene is TRBV18, the J gene TRBJ2-5, with D unclear. Sequenced sample: peripheral blood. CDR3 nucleotides: TGTGCCAGCTCCCCAAGTGAGATCCAAGAGACCCAGTACTTC. The encoded protein is CASSPSEIQETQYF.